This T cell receptor (beta chain) was captured by sequencing in a study of T cells in tuberculosis (dated by TCRdb to the late 2010s). Regarding the complete study: To characterize T cells specific for the mycobacterial lipid antigen glucose monomycolate (GMM), the study used CD1B tetramers together with high-throughput TCR immunosequencing. IGRA-negative adolescents, IGRA-positive adolescents with latent tuberculosis and adults with active tuberculosis, some 11 per group, were compared in a South African clinical cohort. The paper as a whole reports these results and caveats: Compared with IGRA-negative controls, TCR-alpha repertoires from active tuberculosis had smaller mean NN-distances to GMM-specific TCRs, which suggests that these TCRs underwent clonal expansion. Shorter CDR3-alpha lengths in active tuberculosis patients partly drove the smaller NN-distances, and the TCR-beta difference was not statistically significant. Clinical samples were chosen by availability of cryopreserved specimens, and active tuberculosis cases were adults while controls were adolescents. Using GEM motif frequencies, a classifier achieved 70% accuracy, whereas a classifier built on the diverse GMM-specific repertoire got to nearly 90% accuracy (AUROC more than 0.85).

TCR libraries were generated with the immunoSEQ multiplex PCR assay, using TCR-beta and/or TCR-alpha/delta assays for each sample. Amplified TCR libraries were sequenced on the Illumina high-throughput platform. On the study's bioinformatics: Clustering and dimensionality reduction relied on pairwise TCRdist distances among GMM-specific receptors from T cells that were either sorted ex vivo or expanded in vitro. The score assigned to each clinical repertoire was mean NN-distance, meaning the average TCRdist to the nearest 10% of tetramer-positive reference sequences. GEM TCR motif frequency was calculated as the fraction of unique TCRs that matched known GEM sequences by V/J usage and CDR3 length. Active tuberculosis was classified by linear discriminant analysis with leave-one-out cross-validation, implemented in scikit-learn. Drawn from immuneACCESS, this table holds only the in-frame rearrangements with V and J called that TCRdb kept. Clones are partly lost; checked studies trace under half to an unresolved V gene and leave the rest unexplained. V, J and clone size are those of that table, while D and trimming were read from the DNA. The sample table shows fewer than 35,000 clones, and roughly 95% are seen once. Together, the top ten hold under 2.5% of the sample.

The CDR3 contains 14 residues, cysteine and phenylalanine counted. The kept DNA is CDR3 alone, 42 bases in frame from the first base. CDR1 MDHEN and CDR2 SYDVKM were looked up in the germline V gene. Cut back by 3 bases and 1 base, the V and J ends lie 9 bases apart. At study entry, adolescents were screened for latent tuberculosis infection by tuberculin skin test and QuantiFERON-TB GOLD In-Tube IGRA. Unsorted cryopreserved PBMC were immunosequenced, covering on average approximately 100,000 T cells per clinical donor. Eleven high schools in the Worcester region of the Western Cape, South Africa, served as enrollment sites for adolescents aged 12 to 18 years. Around 10 M. tuberculosis-infected adolescents and roughly 10 uninfected adolescents were selected, with the two groups matched for age and sex. For the adolescents, PBMC were isolated by density centrifugation from freshly drawn heparinized blood and then cryopreserved.

With respect to this clone: Its antigen remains undetermined. Base-call qualities are not available, and no considerably larger clone is one nucleotide away.

This clonotype was obtained from a donor between 10 and 29 years old with latent tuberculosis or without tuberculosis infection. Sequenced input: PBMCs. Rearrangement joined TRBV28 to TRBJ1-1; too little of a D gene remains to name it. The CDR3: CASSFFAGNTEAFF. Read as DNA, the sequence is TGTGCCAGCAGTTTTTTTGCAGGGAACACTGAAGCTTTCTTT.